The T cell receptor (beta chain) under discussion was sequenced for a study of blood T cell repertoires in COVID-19. As for the study in general: Samples taken during acute and convalescent COVID-19 were collected in the United States, Italy and Spain.

In the study's own analysis: Researchers report that nucleated cell counts were estimated from reference gene primer amplification. Some clones are missing from TCRdb's copy, which holds only in-frame ones; the method was immunoSEQ multiplex PCR. The D gene and trimming were derived from the DNA, and the V and J assignments and clone size from that table. The data contain approximately 40,000 clones, about 80% of them seen just once; the ten biggest clones take up around 38%. This CDR3 spans 15 amino acids. V shed 0 bases and J shed 0 bases, with 10 bases lying between them. Germline V gives CDR1 SGHRS, CDR2 YFSETQ.

The material sequenced was peripheral blood. The receptor was isolated from an elderly man with active or convalescent COVID-19. The V gene is TRBV5-1, the J gene TRBJ2-7; possible D gene TRBD2, 5 bases. The CDR3 reads CASSLVAGSSYEQYF. The CDR3 DNA reads as TGCGCCAGCAGCTTGGTTGCTGGGAGCTCCTACGAGCAGTACTTC.